This TCR beta chain stems from a study of human T cells and chemical hapten exposure. Findings and limits, study-wide: Controls had significantly fewer large CDR3 similarity clusters than were formed by expanded TCRs.

V gave up 5 bases and J gave up 12 bases, with 14 bases separating them. Germline V gives CDR1 MNHNY, CDR2 SVGAGI (reference sequence). The CDR3 runs 12 residues. This clonotype came up many times. What it binds is not known. Time point in this sample: patch test 2, 6 weeks after DPC sensitization. Treatment: therapeutic diphenylcyclopropenone sensitization with weekly scalp DPC. The library put unique molecular identifiers onto individual cDNA molecules. TCRdb redid the calling of the RACE reads with MiXCR, one entry per CDR3 protein. The sample yields some 81,000 distinct CDR3 sequences, 11% seen once.

The J gene is TRBJ1-5, the V gene TRBV6-6; D gene ambiguous. This sample comprised whole blood, obtained in connection with sensitization to the hapten diphenylcyclopropenone (DPC). The sequence derives from a man younger than 35 with alopecia areata. Some clones in this sample may be carry-over from other donors' samples. CDR3 in DNA: TGTGCCAGCAGTGAACAAAGTTCGCGCCAGCATTTT. It specifies CASSEQSSRQHF.